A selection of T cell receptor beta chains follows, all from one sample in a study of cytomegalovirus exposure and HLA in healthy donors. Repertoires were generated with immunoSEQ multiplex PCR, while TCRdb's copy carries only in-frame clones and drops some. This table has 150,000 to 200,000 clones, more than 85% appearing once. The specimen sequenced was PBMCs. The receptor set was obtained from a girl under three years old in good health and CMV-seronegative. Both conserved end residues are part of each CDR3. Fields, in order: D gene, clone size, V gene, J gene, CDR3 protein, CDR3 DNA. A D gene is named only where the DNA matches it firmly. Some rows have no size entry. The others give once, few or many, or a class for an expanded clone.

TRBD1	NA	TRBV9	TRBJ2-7	CASSPTGTGVYEQYF	TGTGCCAGCAGCCCAACCGGGACAGGGGTCTACGAGCAGTACTTC
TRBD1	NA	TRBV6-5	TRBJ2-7	CASSGDRGIYEQYF	TGTGCCAGCAGTGGGGACAGGGGCATTTACGAGCAGTACTTC
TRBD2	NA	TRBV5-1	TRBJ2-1	CASSLVAGAGNEQFF	TGCGCCAGCAGCTTGGTTGCGGGAGCCGGAAATGAGCAGTTCTTC
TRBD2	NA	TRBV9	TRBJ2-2	CASSSGLAGALNTGELFF	TGTGCCAGCAGCTCCGGACTAGCGGGGGCTTTGAACACCGGGGAGCTGTTTTTT
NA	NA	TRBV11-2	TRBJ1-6	CASSLGQGNSPLHF	TGTGCCAGCAGCTTAGGGCAGGGGAATTCACCCCTCCACTTT
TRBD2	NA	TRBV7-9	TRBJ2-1	CASIPGTSGIYEQFF	TGTGCCAGCATCCCTGGGACTAGCGGGATCTATGAGCAGTTCTTC
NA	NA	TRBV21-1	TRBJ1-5	CASNREGSNQPQHF	TGTGCCAGCAACAGGGAGGGTAGCAATCAGCCCCAGCATTTT
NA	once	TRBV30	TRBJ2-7	CAWSPTRRRRVQVDEQYF	TGTGCCTGGAGTCCAACCCGCCGTAGGAGGGTTCAAGTTGACGAGCAGTACTTC
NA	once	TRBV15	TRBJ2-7	CATSRDGRVRSYEQYF	TGTGCCACCAGCAGAGATGGCCGGGTTAGATCCTACGAGCAGTACTTC
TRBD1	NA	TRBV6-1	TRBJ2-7	CASRPGQGASYEQYF	TGTGCCAGCAGGCCAGGACAGGGGGCATCCTACGAGCAGTACTTC
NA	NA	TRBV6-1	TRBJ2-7	CASSSEYEQYF	TGTGCCAGCAGTTCAGAATACGAGCAGTACTTC
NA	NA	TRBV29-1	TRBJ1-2	CSVEAATPVYGYTF	TGCAGCGTTGAAGCCGCGACACCTGTATATGGCTACACCTTC
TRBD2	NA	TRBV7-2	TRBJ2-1	CASSEGLAVYNEQFF	TGTGCCAGCAGCGAGGGACTAGCGGTCTACAATGAGCAGTTCTTC
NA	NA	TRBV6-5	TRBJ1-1	CASRSTAEAFF	TGTGCCAGCAGGAGCACTGCTGAAGCTTTCTTT
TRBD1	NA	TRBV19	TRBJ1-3	CASSMGTDGNTIYF	TGTGCCAGTAGTATGGGGACAGATGGAAACACCATATATTTT
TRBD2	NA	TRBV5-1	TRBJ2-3	CASSPRLAGGDTQYF	TGCGCCAGCAGCCCCAGACTAGCGGGAGGCGATACGCAGTATTTT
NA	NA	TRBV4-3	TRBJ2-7	CASSQDTESYEQYF	TGCGCCAGCAGCCAAGATACGGAGAGTTACGAGCAGTACTTC